The clone carrying this T cell receptor beta chain has just one count. Its antigen remains unknown. The data stem from a study of T cell responses to AZD1222 COVID-19 vaccine. Study background: Both about-4-week and about-12-week second-dose recipients were combined. Whole-study findings and limits: Unmutated regions of variants are reportedly targeted by nearly half of spike-specific TCRs.

Sequenced by immunoSEQ multiplex PCR; TCRdb stores in-frame clones only, minus some. Seen here are about 260,000 clones, 93% observed once, and the top ten hold around 0.57%. Germline V gene sequence: CDR1 MDHEN, CDR2 SYDVKM. The germline V and J ends were trimmed by 6 bases and 5 bases, with 25 bases remaining between them. The CDR3 is 17 amino acids. This receptor was identified in an adult in good health. Material: peripheral blood, obtained on day 0 of AZD1222 vaccination. The chain recombines TRBV28 with TRBJ1-2; D unresolved. Here the CDR3 DNA reads TGTGCCAGCAGCTCCGCGGGCGGAGGGCGCGACTTATATGGCTACACCTTC. Translation gives CASSSAGGGRDLYGYTF.